This T cell receptor beta chain was captured in a study of graft-versus-host responses after intestinal transplantation. Study-wide findings and caveats: With peak circulating GvH clone levels came an association with early post-transplant HvG declines. GvH clones were found in recipient marrow; some appeared first in ileum or blood.

Clones were sequenced by immunoSEQ multiplex PCR, and TCRdb holds only the in-frame ones, with some missing. This sample carries fewer than 95,000 clones, under 95% of them seen once, and the ten largest clones take roughly 2%. V was shortened by 10 bases and J by 4 bases, with 14 bases between the two germline ends. CDR3 length: 12 amino acids. Germline V gene data show CDR1 as SGHRS and CDR2 as YFSETQ. Points on this clone: Its antigen is currently unknown.

The origin of this receptor is a human donor who received an intestinal transplant. The source material was unstimulated CD8+ T cells sorted from spleen or lymph node cells, sampled before intestinal transplant. The chain couples TRBV5-1 to TRBJ1-2; D is undetermined. This CDR3 reads CARTRRSYGYTF. The CDR3 coding sequence is TGCGCCCGCACGAGGCGTTCCTATGGCTACACCTTC.